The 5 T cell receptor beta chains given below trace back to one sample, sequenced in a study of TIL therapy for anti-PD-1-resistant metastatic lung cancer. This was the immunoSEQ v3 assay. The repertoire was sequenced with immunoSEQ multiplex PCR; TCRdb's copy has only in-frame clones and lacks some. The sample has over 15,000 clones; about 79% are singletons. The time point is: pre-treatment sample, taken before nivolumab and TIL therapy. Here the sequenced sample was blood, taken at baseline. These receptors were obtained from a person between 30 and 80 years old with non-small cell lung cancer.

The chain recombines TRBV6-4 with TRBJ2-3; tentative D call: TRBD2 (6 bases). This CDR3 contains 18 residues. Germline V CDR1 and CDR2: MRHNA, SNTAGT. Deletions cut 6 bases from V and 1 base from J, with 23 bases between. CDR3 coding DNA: TGTGCCAGCAGCCGATCCGCGGAGGGCCCCTTCGGCACAGATACGCAGTATTTT. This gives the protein CASSRSAEGPFGTDTQYF.

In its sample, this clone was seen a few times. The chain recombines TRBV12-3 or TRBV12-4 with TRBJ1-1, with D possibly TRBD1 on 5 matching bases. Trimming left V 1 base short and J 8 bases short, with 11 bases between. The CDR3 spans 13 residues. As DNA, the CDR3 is TGTGCCAGCAGTTTAGACAGGCGGAGGGAAGCTTTCTTT. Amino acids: CASSLDRRREAFF.

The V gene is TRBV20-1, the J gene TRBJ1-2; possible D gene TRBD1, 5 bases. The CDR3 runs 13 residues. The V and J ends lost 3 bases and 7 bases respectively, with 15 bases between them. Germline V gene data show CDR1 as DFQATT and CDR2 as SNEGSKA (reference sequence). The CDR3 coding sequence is TGCAGTGCTAGTTTGGACACACGGGGTGGCTACACCTTC. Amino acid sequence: CSASLDTRGGYTF.

CDR3 in amino acids: CASSPPTFGRPEAFF. The CDR3 DNA reads as TGTGCCAGCAGCCCACCCACATTCGGGAGACCTGAAGCTTTCTTT. The chain uses TRBV6-6 and TRBJ1-1, with D unclear. The germline CDR1 and CDR2 sequences are MNHNY and SVGAGI (reference sequence). The CDR3 runs 15 residues. Between the trimmed V and J ends, which lost 6 bases and 6 bases, there was a span of 20 bases.

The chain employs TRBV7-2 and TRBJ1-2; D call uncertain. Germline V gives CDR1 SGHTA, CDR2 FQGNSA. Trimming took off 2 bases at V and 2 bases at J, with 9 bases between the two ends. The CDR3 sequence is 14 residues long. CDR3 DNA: TGTGCCAGCAGCTTAATGGGGTGGAACTATGGCTACACCTTC. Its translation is CASSLMGWNYGYTF.